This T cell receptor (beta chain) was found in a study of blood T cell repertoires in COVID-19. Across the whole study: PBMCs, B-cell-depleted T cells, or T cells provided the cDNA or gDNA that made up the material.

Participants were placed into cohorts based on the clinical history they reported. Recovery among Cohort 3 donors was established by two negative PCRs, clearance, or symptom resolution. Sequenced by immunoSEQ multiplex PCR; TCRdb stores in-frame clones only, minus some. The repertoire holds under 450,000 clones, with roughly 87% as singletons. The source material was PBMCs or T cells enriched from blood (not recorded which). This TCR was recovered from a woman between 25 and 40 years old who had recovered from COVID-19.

The CDR3 DNA follows: TGTGCCAGTAGTAGCCCGGTACTCGAAAAACTGTTTTTT. This gives the protein CASSSPVLEKLFF. The chain carries TRBV19 and TRBJ1-4; D gene uncertain. The germline V and J ends were trimmed by 4 bases and 8 bases, with 11 bases remaining between them. The germline V gene encodes CDR1 LNHDA and CDR2 SQIVND (reference sequence). The CDR3 consists of 13 residues.